This T cell receptor beta chain was found in a study of blood T cell repertoires in COVID-19. Looking at the study overall: Nucleic acid was either cDNA or gDNA, and it came from T cells, B-cell-depleted T cells, or PBMCs.

Germline CDR1 and CDR2: DFQATT and SNEGSKA (reference sequence). V shed 4 bases and J shed 2 bases, with 6 bases lying between them. This CDR3 spans 11 amino acids. Methods used by the authors: Scientists estimated how many nucleated cells there were by amplifying reference gene primers. This table comes from immunoSEQ multiplex PCR, and its TCRdb copy is limited to in-frame clones, with some not included. V, J and clone size derive from that table, while D and trimming were established from the DNA sequence. Counted here are about 200,000 clones, approximately 84% occurring once; the ten biggest clones make up roughly 5.3%.

The gene calls are TRBV20-1 and TRBJ2-7; D not certain. The source of this sequence is a woman in her 70s with active or convalescent COVID-19. Specimen: peripheral blood. CDR3 loop: CSAMGPYEQYF. The CDR3 nucleotides read TGCAGTGCTATGGGCCCCTACGAGCAGTACTTC.